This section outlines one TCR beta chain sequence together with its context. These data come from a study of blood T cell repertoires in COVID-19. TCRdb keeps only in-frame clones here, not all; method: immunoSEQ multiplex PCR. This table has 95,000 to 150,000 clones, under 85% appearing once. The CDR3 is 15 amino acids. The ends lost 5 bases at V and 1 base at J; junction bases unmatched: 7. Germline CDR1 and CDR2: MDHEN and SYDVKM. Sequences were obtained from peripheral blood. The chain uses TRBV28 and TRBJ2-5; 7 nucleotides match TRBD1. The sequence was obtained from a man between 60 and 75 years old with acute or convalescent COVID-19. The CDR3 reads CASSTRRDSQETQYF. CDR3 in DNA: TGTGCCAGCAGTACGCGTCGGGACAGCCAAGAGACCCAGTACTTC. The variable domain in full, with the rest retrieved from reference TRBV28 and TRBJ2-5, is DVKVTQSSRYLVKRTGEKVFLECVQDMDHENMFWYRQDPGLGLRLIYFSYDVKMKEKGDIPEGYSVSREKKERFSLILESASTNQTSMYLCASSTRRDSQETQYFGPGTRLLVL.